The 14 T cell receptor beta chains presented below share a single source sample, sequenced in a study of blood T cell repertoires in COVID-19. TCRdb's copy holds only in-frame clones and misses some; the assay was immunoSEQ multiplex PCR. The repertoire has approximately 120,000 clones, roughly 75% of them found once; the top ten carry around 4.2%. The material sequenced was peripheral blood. The receptor source for this set is a human donor in a cohort sampled during active or convalescent COVID-19.

The rearrangement uses TRBV18 and TRBJ1-2; 7 bases align to TRBD1. The CDR3 has 16 amino acids. Per the germline V gene, CDR1 is KGHSH and CDR2 is LQKENI. V was pared by 0 bases and J by 1 base, with 5 bases of the junction left unmatched. The CDR3 spells CASSPPGQQFNYGYTF. The CDR3, as DNA: TGTGCCAGCTCACCACCGGGACAGCAGTTTAACTATGGCTACACCTTC. The whole variable domain, filled in from reference TRBV18 and TRBJ1-2, reads NAGVMQNPRHLVRRRGQEARLRCSPMKGHSHVYWYRQLPEEGLKFMVYLQKENIIDESGMPKERFSAEFPKEGPSILRIQQVVRGDSAAYFCASSPPGQQFNYGYTFGSGTRLTVV.

This clone has more than one count but fewer than ten. This chain joins TRBV5-4 and TRBJ2-7; TRBD2 might be the D (6 bases). CDR1 is SGHNT and CDR2 is YYREEE in the germline V gene (reference sequence). The CDR3 is made up of 15 amino acids. Trimming pared 0 bases from V and 2 bases from J, leaving 12 bases between. CDR3 protein: CASSLGGTSTYEQYF. CDR3 in DNA: TGTGCCAGCAGCTTGGGGGGGACTTCCACCTACGAGCAGTACTTC.

V gene TRBV18 combines with J gene TRBJ1-5; a possible D gene is TRBD1 (6 bases). CDR1 KGHSH and CDR2 LQKENI come from the germline V gene. Trimming stripped 4 bases from V and 0 bases from J, with 16 bases between. The CDR3 is 17 residues long. The CDR3 protein is CASSLARGAYSNQPQHF. The CDR3 region has the DNA TGTGCCAGCTCACTCGCGCGGGGGGCGTATAGCAATCAGCCCCAGCATTTT.

This rearrangement joins TRBV18 to TRBJ2-2; D is possibly TRBD1 (5 bases). The CDR3 has 16 residues. Per germline, CDR1 KGHSH and CDR2 LQKENI. Deletions cut 0 bases from V and 5 bases from J, with 13 bases between. Here the CDR3 reads CASSPPGRASTGELFF. The CDR3 DNA is TGTGCCAGCTCACCACCGGGCAGGGCTTCAACCGGGGAGCTGTTTTTT.

The V gene is TRBV5-6, the J gene TRBJ1-2, with a possible D match to TRBD1 (5 bases). Trimming stripped 0 bases from V and 3 bases from J, with 6 bases between. The CDR3 runs 13 residues. Germline CDR1 is SGHDT and CDR2 is YYEEEE. The CDR3 protein is CASSLVRDYGYTF. In nucleotides, the CDR3 is TGTGCCAGCAGCTTGGTCAGGGACTATGGCTACACCTTC.

The chain combines TRBV30 with TRBJ1-1, with D unresolved. The V and J ends lost 6 bases and 0 bases respectively, with 11 bases between them. Germline CDR1 and CDR2: GTSNPN and SVGIG (reference sequence). The CDR3 sequence is 13 residues long. CDR3 nucleotides: TGTGCCTGCAGGAGGGCGGTGAACACTGAAGCTTTCTTT. It specifies CACRRAVNTEAFF.

The chain links TRBV6-6 to TRBJ1-6; D may be TRBD1 (6 bases). V lost 2 bases to trimming and J lost 1 base, with 9 bases between them. This CDR3 has 16 residues. In germline, CDR1 is MNHNY, CDR2 SVGAGI (reference sequence). The CDR3 region has the DNA TGTGCCAGCAGTTACGGGCAGGGGTCCTATAATTCACCCCTCCACTTT. It is translated as CASSYGQGSYNSPLHF.

The CDR3 coding sequence is TGTGCCATCAGAATTGGGGGACAGGGGGCTCGCTACACCTTC. Protein product: CAIRIGGQGARYTF. This chain joins TRBV10-3 and TRBJ1-2; 12 nucleotides agree with TRBD1. There are 14 residues in the CDR3. CDR1 is ENHRY and CDR2 is SYGVKD in the germline V gene. The V and J ends lost 6 bases and 9 bases, in that order; junction bases with no gene match: 8.

The J gene is TRBJ2-1, the V gene TRBV3-1 (or the pseudogene TRBV3-2), with D uncertain. V shed 0 bases and J shed 4 bases, with 10 bases lying between them. Germline lookup yields CDR1 LGHDT and CDR2 YNNKEL (reference sequence). The CDR3 spans 15 residues. CDR3 region: CASSQEPGQYNEQFF. DNA for the CDR3: TGTGCCAGCAGCCAAGAGCCAGGCCAATACAATGAGCAGTTCTTC.

This clone has only a few counts. The rearrangement uses TRBV6-1 and TRBJ1-3; unclear D gene. Germline loops: CDR1 MNHNS, CDR2 SASEGT. This CDR3 comprises 13 residues. The V gene lost 3 bases and the J gene lost 7 bases, with 10 bases spanning the gap. The CDR3 bases are TGTGCCAGCAGTGACCGCCGCAGTAACACCATATATTTT. Its protein product is CASSDRRSNTIYF.

This clone was seen just once. The chain recombines TRBV23-1 with TRBJ2-7, with 14 bases aligning to TRBD2. TRBV23-1 belongs to the ORF category, with a function that is uncertain. V lost 4 bases and J lost 5; bases outside the gene matches: 13. The CDR3 spans 18 residues. The DNA of the CDR3 is TGCGCCAGCAGTCCTCCCCCCGAGGGGGGACTAGCGGGGGACGAGCAGTACTTC. Its translation is CASSPPPEGGLAGDEQYF.

The chain employs TRBV11-3 and TRBJ2-5; maybe TRBD1 (6 bases). The germline CDR1 and CDR2 sequences are SGHNT and YENEEA. Trimming removed 5 bases from V and 4 bases from J, with 23 bases in between. This CDR3 region has 17 residues. Here the CDR3 DNA reads TGTGCCAGCAGCCCTAGACGGACAACAGGGAAGGGAGAGACCCAGTACTTC. As protein: CASSPRRTTGKGETQYF.

Only one count was recorded for this clone. V and J are TRBV7-9 and TRBJ2-3; D not certain. The ends were cut back, 4 bases at V and 2 bases at J, with 16 bases in the middle. The CDR3 totals 16 residues. The germline V gene encodes CDR1 SEHNR and CDR2 FQNEAQ (reference sequence). In DNA, the CDR3 is TGTGCCAGCAGCTCACAATGGGCCCTCCTCACAGATACGCAGTATTTT. Amino acid sequence: CASSSQWALLTDTQYF.

This chain joins TRBV27 and TRBJ2-2; 8 nucleotides line up with TRBD1. Looked up from germline, CDR1 is MNHEY and CDR2 is SMNVEV (reference sequence). The trim removed 5 bases at V and 3 bases at J, leaving 11 bases unmatched. CDR3 length: 17 residues. The CDR3 bases are TGTGCCAGCAGTCACACCTCAGGGGGCGCGGACACCGGGGAGCTGTTTTTT. It translates to CASSHTSGGADTGELFF.